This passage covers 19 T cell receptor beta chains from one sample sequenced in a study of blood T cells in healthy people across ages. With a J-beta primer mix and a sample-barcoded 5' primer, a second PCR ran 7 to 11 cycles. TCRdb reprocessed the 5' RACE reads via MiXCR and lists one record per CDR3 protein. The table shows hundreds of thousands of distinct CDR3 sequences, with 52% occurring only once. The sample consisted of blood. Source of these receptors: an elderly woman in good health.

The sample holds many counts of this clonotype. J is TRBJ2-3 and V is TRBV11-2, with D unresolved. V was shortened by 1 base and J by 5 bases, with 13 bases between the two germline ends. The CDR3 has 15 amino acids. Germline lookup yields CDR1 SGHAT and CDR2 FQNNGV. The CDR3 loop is CASSLVYRPGDTQYF. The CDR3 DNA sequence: TGTGCCAGCAGCTTAGTTTACAGACCCGGAGATACGCAGTATTTT.

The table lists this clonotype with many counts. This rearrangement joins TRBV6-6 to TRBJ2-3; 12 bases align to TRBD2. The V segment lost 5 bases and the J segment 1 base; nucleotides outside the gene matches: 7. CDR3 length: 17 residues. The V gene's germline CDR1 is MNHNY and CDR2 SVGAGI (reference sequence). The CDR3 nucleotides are TGTGCCAGCAGTGTCCGACTAGCGGGAGCTCGCACAGATACGCAGTATTTT. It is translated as CASSVRLAGARTDTQYF.

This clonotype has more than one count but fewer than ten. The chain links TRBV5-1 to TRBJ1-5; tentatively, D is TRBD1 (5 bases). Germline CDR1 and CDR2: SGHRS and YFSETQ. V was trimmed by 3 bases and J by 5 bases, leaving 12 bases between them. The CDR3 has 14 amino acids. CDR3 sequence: CASSWGGNDQPQHF. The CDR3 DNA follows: TGCGCCAGCAGCTGGGGGGGAAACGATCAGCCCCAGCATTTT. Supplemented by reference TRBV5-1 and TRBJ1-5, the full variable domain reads KAGVTQTPRYLIKTRGQQVTLSCSPISGHRSVSWYQQTPGQGLQFLFEYFSETQRNKGNFPGRFSGRQFSNSRSEMNVSTLELGDSALYLCASSWGGNDQPQHFGDGTRLSIL.

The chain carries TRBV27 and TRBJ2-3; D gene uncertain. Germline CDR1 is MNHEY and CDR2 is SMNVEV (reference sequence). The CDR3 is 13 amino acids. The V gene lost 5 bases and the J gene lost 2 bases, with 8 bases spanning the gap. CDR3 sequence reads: CASSDSNTDTQYF. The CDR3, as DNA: TGTGCCAGCAGTGATAGCAACACAGATACGCAGTATTTT.

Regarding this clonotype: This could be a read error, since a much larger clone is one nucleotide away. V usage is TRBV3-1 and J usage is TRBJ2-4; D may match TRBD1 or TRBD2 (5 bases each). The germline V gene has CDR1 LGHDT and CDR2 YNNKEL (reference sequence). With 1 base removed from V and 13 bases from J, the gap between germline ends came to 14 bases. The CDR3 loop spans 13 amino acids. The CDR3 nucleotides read TGTGCCAGCAGCCAAGCTGGGACCAATGAGCAGTACTTC. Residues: CASSQAGTNEQYF.

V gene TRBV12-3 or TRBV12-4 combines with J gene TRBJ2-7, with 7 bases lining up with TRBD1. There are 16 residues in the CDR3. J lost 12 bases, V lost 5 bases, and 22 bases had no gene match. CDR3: CASSPGVQSGTAVRYF. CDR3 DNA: TGTGCCAGCAGTCCTGGGGTCCAATCCGGGACAGCTGTACGGTACTTC.

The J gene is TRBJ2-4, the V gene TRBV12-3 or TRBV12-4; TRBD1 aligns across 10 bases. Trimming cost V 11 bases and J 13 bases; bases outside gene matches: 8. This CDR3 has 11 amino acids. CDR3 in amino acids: CAAGTGVVQYF. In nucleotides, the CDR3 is TGTGCCGCCGGGACAGGGGTTGTGCAGTACTTC.

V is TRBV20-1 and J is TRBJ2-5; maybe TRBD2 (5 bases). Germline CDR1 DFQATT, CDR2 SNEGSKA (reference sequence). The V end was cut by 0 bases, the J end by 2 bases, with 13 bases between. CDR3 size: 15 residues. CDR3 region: CSARDGRGKQETQYF. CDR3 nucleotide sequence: TGCAGTGCTAGAGACGGTAGAGGGAAACAAGAGACCCAGTACTTC.

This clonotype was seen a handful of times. The CDR3 sequence is CASSPGTGIHGELFF. DNA of the CDR3: TGCGCCAGCAGCCCCGGGACAGGGATACACGGGGAGCTGTTTTTT. The chain is built from TRBV5-1 and TRBJ2-2; 9 nucleotides agree with TRBD1. Germline V gene lookup returns CDR1 SGHRS and CDR2 YFSETQ. After removal of 4 bases from V and 7 bases from J, the junction contained 8 bases not matched to a gene. The length of the CDR3 is 15 residues.

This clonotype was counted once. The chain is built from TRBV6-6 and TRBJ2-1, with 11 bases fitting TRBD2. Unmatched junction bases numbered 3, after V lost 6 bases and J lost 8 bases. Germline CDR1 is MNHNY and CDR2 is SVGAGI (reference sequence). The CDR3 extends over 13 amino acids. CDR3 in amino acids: CASRTSGSDEQFF. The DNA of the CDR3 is TGTGCCAGCAGAACTAGCGGGAGCGATGAGCAGTTCTTC.

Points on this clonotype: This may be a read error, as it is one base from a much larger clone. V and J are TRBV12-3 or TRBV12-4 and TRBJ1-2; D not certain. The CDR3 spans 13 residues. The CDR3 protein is CANSFTPDVGYTF. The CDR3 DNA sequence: TGTGCCAACAGTTTTACACCAGACGTCGGCTACACCTTC.

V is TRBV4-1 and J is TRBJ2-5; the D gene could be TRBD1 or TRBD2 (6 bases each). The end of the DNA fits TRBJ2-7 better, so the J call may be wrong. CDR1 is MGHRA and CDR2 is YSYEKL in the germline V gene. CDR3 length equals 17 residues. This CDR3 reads CASSQAWGRTEDYEQYF. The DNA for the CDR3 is TGCGCCAGCAGCCAAGCCTGGGGGAGGACAGAGGACTACGAGCAGTACTTC.

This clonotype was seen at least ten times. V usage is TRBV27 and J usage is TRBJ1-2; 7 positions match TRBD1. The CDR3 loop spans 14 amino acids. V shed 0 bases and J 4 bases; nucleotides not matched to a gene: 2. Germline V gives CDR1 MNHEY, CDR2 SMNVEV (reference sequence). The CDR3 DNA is TGTGCCAGCAGTTTATCTTCAGGGGGCTATGGCTACACCTTC. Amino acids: CASSLSSGGYGYTF.

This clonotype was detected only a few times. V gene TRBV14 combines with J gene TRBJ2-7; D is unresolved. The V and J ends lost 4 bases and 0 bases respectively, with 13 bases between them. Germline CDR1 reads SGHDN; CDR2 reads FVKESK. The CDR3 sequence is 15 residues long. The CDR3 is CASSLSWRSSYEQYF. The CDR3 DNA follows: TGTGCCAGCAGCCTGAGCTGGCGGAGCTCCTACGAGCAGTACTTC.

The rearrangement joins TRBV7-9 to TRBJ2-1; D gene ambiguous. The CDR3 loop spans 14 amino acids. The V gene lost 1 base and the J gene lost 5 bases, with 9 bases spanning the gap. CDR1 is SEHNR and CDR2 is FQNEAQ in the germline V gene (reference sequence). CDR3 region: CASSLVIIDNEQFF. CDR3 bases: TGTGCCAGCAGCTTAGTCATTATCGACAATGAGCAGTTCTTC.

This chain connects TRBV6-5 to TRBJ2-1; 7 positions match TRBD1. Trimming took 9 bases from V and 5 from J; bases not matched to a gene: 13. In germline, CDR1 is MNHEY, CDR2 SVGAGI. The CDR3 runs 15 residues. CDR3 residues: CASTTGPNIHNEQFF. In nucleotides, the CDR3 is TGTGCCAGTACGACAGGGCCAAATATTCACAATGAGCAGTTCTTC.

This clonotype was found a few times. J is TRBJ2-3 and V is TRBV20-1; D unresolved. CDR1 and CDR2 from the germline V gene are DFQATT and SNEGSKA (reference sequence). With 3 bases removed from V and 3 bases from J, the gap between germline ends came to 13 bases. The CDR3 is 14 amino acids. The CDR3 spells CSASLVPSTDTQYF. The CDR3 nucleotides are TGCAGTGCTAGCCTAGTCCCTTCGACAGATACGCAGTATTTT.

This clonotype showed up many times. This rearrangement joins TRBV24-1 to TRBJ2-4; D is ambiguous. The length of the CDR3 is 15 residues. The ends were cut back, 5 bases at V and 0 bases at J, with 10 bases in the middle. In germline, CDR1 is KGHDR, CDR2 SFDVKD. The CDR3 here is CATSAGFEAKNIQYF. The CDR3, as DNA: TGTGCCACCAGTGCAGGCTTTGAAGCCAAAAACATTCAGTACTTC.

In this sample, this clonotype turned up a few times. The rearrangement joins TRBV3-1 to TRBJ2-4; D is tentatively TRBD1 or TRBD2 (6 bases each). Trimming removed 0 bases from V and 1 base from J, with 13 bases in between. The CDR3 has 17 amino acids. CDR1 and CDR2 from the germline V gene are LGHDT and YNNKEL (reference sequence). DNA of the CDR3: TGTGCCAGCAGCCAAGAGATAGGGGGGACGGCCAAAAACATTCAGTACTTC. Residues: CASSQEIGGTAKNIQYF.